This T cell receptor (beta chain) was recovered during a study of persistence of HIV-infected CD4 T cells. Study-wide results and limits: Proviral oligoclonality tracked with TCR oligoclonality within the same sorted cells.

The libraries were made with immunoSEQ version 4 in survey mode. Genomic DNA was diluted to roughly 9.4 ng/uL, up to roughly 1 ug per sample. Method: immunoSEQ multiplex PCR; TCRdb's copy keeps in-frame clones and lacks some. The table shows around 39,000 clones, with more than 75% occurring only once. For this clone: Its antigen is not identified.

An overlapping HIV-1 Gag peptide pool stimulated these cells at about 1 ug/peptide/mL. Sorted nonresponding memory CD4+ T cells were CD40L-negative, CD69-negative, CD45RO-high. V lost 1 base and J lost 2, with 14 bases in between. The CDR3 is made up of 17 amino acids. CDR1 and CDR2 (germline): MNHNS, SASEGT. The sequence came from an adult with HIV. The donor label of this sample is uncertain. This chain connects TRBV6-1 to TRBJ1-4; the D gene is possibly TRBD1 (5 bases). The sample here was cultured CD4+ T cells from PBMCs, taken from a patient who received antiretroviral therapy. CDR3 sequence: CASSEGWGRGTNEKLFF. The CDR3 DNA is TGTGCCAGCAGTGAAGGTTGGGGTAGGGGCACTAATGAAAAACTGTTTTTT.